This entry lists 20 T cell receptor beta chains sequenced from one sample in a study of T cells after posttransplantation cyclophosphamide (TCRdb year 2016). What the treatment or condition label conveys for this sample: high-dose cyclophosphamide on days +3 and +4 as single-agent GVHD prophylaxis. For conditioning, the PTCy patients got busulfan and fludarabine, then a related or unrelated marrow graft, followed by cyclophosphamide on days +3 and +4. Library prep was done by the immunoSEQ multiplex PCR assay. This immuneACCESS table, as held by TCRdb, lists in-frame sequences with V and J called but not all clones. Of the missing ones, under half trace to an unresolved V gene in checked studies; the others have no known cause. The sample includes several thousand clones, with 83% observed a single time. The ten largest account for less than 8.5% of the sample. Material: CD4+ T cells sorted from blood, obtained roughly 240 days after a stem cell transplant with posttransplant cyclophosphamide. The receptors here all came from a male patient aged 30 to 40 who received an allogeneic stem cell transplant from a related donor, was CMV-positive, and had no GVHD. It is possible that, after a transplant, some T cells come from the graft donor.

The CDR3 sequence is CATSRGTYRSSYNSPLHF. The CDR3 DNA is TGTGCCACCAGCAGAGGGACTTACCGGAGCTCCTATAATTCACCCCTCCACTTT. This chain uses TRBV15 with TRBJ1-6; D is unresolved. This CDR3 has 18 residues. V lost 1 base and J 0 bases, leaving 13 bases between the germline ends. Germline V CDR1 and CDR2: LNHNV, YYDKDF (reference sequence).

The CDR3 protein is CASSPRLAGPDNEQFF. In nucleotides, the CDR3 is TGTGCCAGTAGTCCCCGACTAGCGGGACCGGACAATGAGCAGTTCTTC. The chain recombines TRBV19 with TRBJ2-1, with 11 bases identical to TRBD2. V was clipped by 5 bases and J by 5 bases; unmatched bases: 8. CDR3 length: 16 residues. Germline CDR1 LNHDA, CDR2 SQIVND (reference sequence).

The chain carries TRBV5-1 and TRBJ2-2, with a possible D match to TRBD1 (6 bases). The V gene's germline CDR1 is SGHRS and CDR2 YFSETQ. The CDR3 spans 16 residues. V gave up 3 bases and J gave up 0 bases, with 12 bases separating them. The CDR3 loop reads CASSSLQGTNTGELFF. The CDR3 nucleotides read TGCGCCAGCAGCTCCCTACAGGGCACGAACACCGGGGAGCTGTTTTTT.

The chain uses TRBV18 and TRBJ1-1; 7 nucleotides match TRBD1. The germline gives CDR1 KGHSH, CDR2 LQKENI. CDR3 size: 16 residues. V was pared by 3 bases and J by 6 bases, with 13 bases of the junction left unmatched. The CDR3 is CASSPGVGGRDAEAFF. The CDR3 coding sequence is TGTGCCAGCTCACCGGGTGTAGGGGGCAGGGACGCTGAAGCTTTCTTT. The full variable domain, with the rest looked up from reference TRBV18 and TRBJ1-1, is NAGVMQNPRHLVRRRGQEARLRCSPMKGHSHVYWYRQLPEEGLKFMVYLQKENIIDESGMPKERFSAEFPKEGPSILRIQQVVRGDSAAYFCASSPGVGGRDAEAFFGQGTRLTVV.

The chain recombines TRBV28 with TRBJ2-1; 14 bases agree with TRBD2. Germline V lookup: CDR1 MDHEN, CDR2 SYDVKM. This CDR3 spans 14 amino acids. V dropped 6 bases and J dropped 14; count of bases not matched to a gene: 9. CDR3 protein: CASSQQGTSGRKFF. CDR3 DNA: TGTGCCAGCAGCCAACAAGGGACTAGCGGGAGAAAGTTCTTC.

The table lists this clone with a count of one. The chain is built from TRBV5-1 and TRBJ2-7, with unresolved D. The CDR3 length is 13 residues. The germline CDR1 and CDR2 sequences are SGHRS and YFSETQ. With 0 bases removed from V and 2 bases from J, the gap between germline ends came to 6 bases. CDR3 in amino acids: CASSLAVAYEQYF. DNA for the CDR3: TGCGCCAGCAGCTTGGCGGTTGCCTACGAGCAGTACTTC. The entire variable domain, with the rest obtained from reference TRBV5-1 and TRBJ2-7, is as follows: KAGVTQTPRYLIKTRGQQVTLSCSPISGHRSVSWYQQTPGQGLQFLFEYFSETQRNKGNFPGRFSGRQFSNSRSEMNVSTLELGDSALYLCASSLAVAYEQYFGPGTRLTVT.

This sequence joins TRBV28 and TRBJ2-7; 11 positions match TRBD2. This CDR3 is built from 14 residues. CDR1 is MDHEN, CDR2 SYDVKM, per germline. Trimming cost V 6 bases and J 4 bases; bases outside gene matches: 5. The CDR3 loop is CASREGTSGYEQYF. CDR3 bases: TGTGCCAGCAGAGAGGGGACTAGCGGATACGAGCAGTACTTC.

CDR3 in DNA: TGCAGCGTTGGGACAGCAAACAACTATGGCTACACCTTC. Protein sequence: CSVGTANNYGYTF. This sequence joins TRBV29-1 and TRBJ1-2; D perhaps matches TRBD1 (6 bases). The germline V and J ends were trimmed by 4 bases and 2 bases, with 11 bases remaining between them. Germline V gives CDR1 SQVTM, CDR2 ANQGSEA. The CDR3 contains 13 residues.

The chain employs TRBV6-1 and TRBJ1-5; D call uncertain. CDR3 size: 14 residues. Germline V gene lookup returns CDR1 MNHNS and CDR2 SASEGT. Deletions cut 3 bases from V and 1 base from J, with 7 bases between. The CDR3 DNA reads TGTGCCAGCAGTGAGTCCTCGAGCAATCAGCCCCAGCATTTT. This sequence encodes CASSESSSNQPQHF.

In its sample, this clone was seen once. The J gene is TRBJ2-2, the V gene TRBV2; D is undetermined. CDR3 length: 13 residues. The germline gives CDR1 SNHLY, CDR2 FYNNEI. Deletions cut 0 bases from V and 5 bases from J, with 4 bases between. CDR3 protein: CASSEATTGELFF. In DNA form, the CDR3 reads TGTGCCAGCAGTGAAGCGACTACCGGGGAGCTGTTTTTT.

This chain joins TRBV7-9 and TRBJ1-1; D remains ambiguous. CDR3 length: 14 residues. V was cut by 3 bases and J by 3 bases, with 11 bases left in between. The germline CDR1 and CDR2 sequences are SEHNR and FQNEAQ (reference sequence). The DNA for the CDR3 is TGTGCCAGCAGCTTTCACCCGAGGGACACTGAAGCTTTCTTT. Encoded protein: CASSFHPRDTEAFF.

The J gene is TRBJ1-1, the V gene TRBV15; 7 bases fit TRBD1. Germline V gene sequence: CDR1 LNHNV, CDR2 YYDKDF (reference sequence). This CDR3 is built from 13 residues. The V gene end was trimmed by 8 bases and the J gene end by 4 bases; junction bases not matched to a gene: 7. The DNA for the CDR3 is TGTGCCACCCGGGGACAGCGCATCACTGAAGCTTTCTTT. Translated, it gives CATRGQRITEAFF.

Here the CDR3 reads CASSRAGTSGTHEQFF. CDR3 bases: TGTGCCAGCAGCCGAGCCGGGACTAGCGGGACCCATGAGCAGTTCTTC. V and J are TRBV25-1 and TRBJ2-1; 13 bases map to TRBD2. The CDR3 sequence is 16 residues long. Germline-derived CDR1 and CDR2 are MGHDK and SYGVNS. V shed 6 bases, J shed 8 bases, and the junction held 10 bases outside the gene matches.

The V gene is TRBV5-6, the J gene TRBJ2-3; tentative D call: TRBD1 (6 bases). The germline V gene encodes CDR1 SGHDT and CDR2 YYEEEE. Trimming cost V 4 bases and J 5 bases, with 17 bases left between them. CDR3 length: 15 amino acids. CDR3: CASSLDRMQGDTQYF. CDR3 coding DNA: TGTGCCAGCAGCCTCGACAGGATGCAGGGAGATACGCAGTATTTT.

The V call is TRBV20-1, the J call TRBJ2-7; D call uncertain. Germline values: CDR1 DFQATT, CDR2 SNEGSKA (reference sequence). Trimming stripped 5 bases from V and 7 bases from J, with 12 bases between. The CDR3 extends over 11 amino acids. The CDR3 DNA follows: TGCAGTGCTGCTTACCGAGTGGAGCAGTACTTC. Amino acids: CSAAYRVEQYF.

The genes are TRBV16 and TRBJ1-3, with a tentative D call TRBD1 (5 bases). The CDR3 loop spans 16 amino acids. Trimming removed 1 base at V and 4 bases at J, with 14 bases between. Germline loops: CDR1 KGHSY, CDR2 FQNENV. CDR3 loop: CASSQYWGSSGNTIYF. The DNA for the CDR3 is TGTGCCAGCAGCCAATATTGGGGCAGCTCGGGAAACACCATATATTTT.

The V and J genes are TRBV11-1 and TRBJ1-3; D is unresolved. With 3 bases removed from V and 6 bases from J, the gap between germline ends came to 9 bases. CDR1 and CDR2 from the germline V gene are SGHAT and FQDESV (reference sequence). The CDR3 runs to 13 residues. Here the CDR3 reads CASSLNTANTIYF. The CDR3 DNA reads as TGTGCCAGCAGCTTGAACACCGCAAACACCATATATTTT.

This rearrangement joins TRBV7-9 to TRBJ2-7; 7 bases are shared with TRBD1. The V segment lost 5 bases and the J segment 3 bases; nucleotides outside the gene matches: 4. This CDR3 has 13 residues. Germline CDR1 SEHNR, CDR2 FQNEAQ (reference sequence). In nucleotides, the CDR3 is TGTGCCAGCAGCCGGGACAGAGACTACGAGCAGTACTTC. Translating gives CASSRDRDYEQYF.

As concerns this clone: An end of the junction differs from the germline gene, which may be a read error. V is TRBV27 and J is TRBJ2-3; 15 bases are shared with TRBD2. The CDR3 covers 18 residues. In germline, CDR1 is MNHEY, CDR2 SMNVEV (reference sequence). The CDR3 sequence: CDSSIGLAGGVYADTQYF. DNA for the CDR3: TGTGACAGCAGTATCGGACTAGCGGGAGGGGTTTATGCAGATACGCAGTATTTT.

This chain links TRBV7-8 with TRBJ1-5; the D gene is possibly TRBD1 (6 bases). Trimming shortened V by 4 bases and J by 5 bases, and 12 bases separated the two germline ends. CDR1 and CDR2 from the germline V gene are SGHVS and FQNEAQ. The CDR3 extends over 14 amino acids. The CDR3 sequence is CASSSDRLHQPQHF. The CDR3 DNA reads TGTGCCAGCAGCTCAGACAGGCTCCATCAGCCCCAGCATTTT.